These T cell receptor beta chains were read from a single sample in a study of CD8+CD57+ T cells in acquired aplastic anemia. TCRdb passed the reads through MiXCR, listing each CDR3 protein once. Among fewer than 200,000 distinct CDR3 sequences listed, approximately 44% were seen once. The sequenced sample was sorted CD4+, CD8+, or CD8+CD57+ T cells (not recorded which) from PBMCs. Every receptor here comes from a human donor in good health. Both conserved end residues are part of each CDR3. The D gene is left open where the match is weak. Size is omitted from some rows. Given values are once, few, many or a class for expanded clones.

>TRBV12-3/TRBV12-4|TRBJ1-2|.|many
TGTGCCAGCAGTTTTTCCACCTATGGCTACACCTTC
CASSFSTYGYTF
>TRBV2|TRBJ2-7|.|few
TGTGCCAGCGTGGGAACGTCGGAGAGCTCCTACGAGCAGTACTTC
CASVGTSESSYEQYF
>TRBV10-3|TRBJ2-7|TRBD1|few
TGTGCCATCATCCGGACAGGGAGCGGCACGGGTGGCGAGCAGTACTTC
CAIIRTGSGTGGEQYF
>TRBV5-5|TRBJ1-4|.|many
TGTGCCAGCAGCTTGTTTGGGGGGGAGGGAGAAAAACTGTTTTTT
CASSLFGGEGEKLFF
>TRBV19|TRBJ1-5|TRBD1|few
TGTGCCAGTAAAGACAGGGTGGGCAATCAGCCCCAGCATTTT
CASKDRVGNQPQHF
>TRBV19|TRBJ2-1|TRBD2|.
TGTGCCAGTCATTCTAGCGGCCTCAATGAGCAGTTCTTC
CASHSSGLNEQFF
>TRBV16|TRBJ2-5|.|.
TGTGCCAGCCGCCGTACCTCGTTTTCGACCCGGTACTTC
CASRRTSFSTRYF
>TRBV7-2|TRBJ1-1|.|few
TGTGCCAGCAGCTGGGACATCACTGAAGCTTTCTTT
CASSWDITEAFF
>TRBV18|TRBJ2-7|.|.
TGTGCCAGCTCACCACCGGCGGGGCTCGAGCAGTACTTC
CASSPPAGLEQYF
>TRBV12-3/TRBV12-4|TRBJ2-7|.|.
TGTGCCAGCAGTTTGGGTCCGGGGGAAGCCTACGAGCAGTACTTC
CASSLGPGEAYEQYF
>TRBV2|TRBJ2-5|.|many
TGTGCCAGCACCACTAGTGTCGGGACCCAGTACTTC
CASTTSVGTQYF
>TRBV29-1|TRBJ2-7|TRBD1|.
TGCAGCGTGTTGGACAGGGGGCCCGAGCAGTACTTC
CSVLDRGPEQYF
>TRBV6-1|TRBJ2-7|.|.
TGTGCCAGCAGTGCGGACAGTAGCCTAACCTACGAGCAGTACTTC
CASSADSSLTYEQYF
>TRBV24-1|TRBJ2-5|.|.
TGTGCCACCAGTGATTTTACCAGGGACCAAGAGACCCAGTACTTC
CATSDFTRDQETQYF
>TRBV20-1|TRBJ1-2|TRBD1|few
TGCAGTGCTAGAGGGGACAGCAACTATGGCTACACCTTC
CSARGDSNYGYTF
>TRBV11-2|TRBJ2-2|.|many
TGTGCCAGTAGGCTGGGCGAATCGAACACCGGGGAGCTGTTTTTT
CASRLGESNTGELFF
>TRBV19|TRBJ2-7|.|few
TGTGCCAGTAGCGTAAGTGGGAGGTACTCCTACGAGCAGTACTTC
CASSVSGRYSYEQYF
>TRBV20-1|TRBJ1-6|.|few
TGCAGTGCTAGCAGGAATAATTCACCCCTCCACTTT
CSASRNNSPLHF
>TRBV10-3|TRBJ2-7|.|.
TGTGCCATCACCTCGGACTCAGAGTACGAGCAGTACTTC
CAITSDSEYEQYF
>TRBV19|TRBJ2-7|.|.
TGTGCCAGTAGTATAGAGAACGAGCAGTACTTC
CASSIENEQYF
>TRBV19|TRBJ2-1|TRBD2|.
TGTGCCAGTAGTGGGGGAATCGGACTAGCGGGAGCTCGTTCCAATGAGCAGTTCTTC
CASSGGIGLAGARSNEQFF
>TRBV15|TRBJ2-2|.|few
TGTGCCACCAGCAACGGGACAACCCTCGGAACCGGGGAGCTGTTTTTT
CATSNGTTLGTGELFF
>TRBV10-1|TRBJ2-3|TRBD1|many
TGCGCCAGCAGCCCAGAGACAGGGTCGACGCAGTATTTT
CASSPETGSTQYF
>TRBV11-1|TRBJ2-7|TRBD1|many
TGTGCCAGCAGCTTAGTGGAGACCGGGACAGGGACTTACGAGCAGTACTTC
CASSLVETGTGTYEQYF
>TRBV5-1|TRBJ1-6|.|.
TGCGCCAGCAGCTTGGCCGGAGAGGTCTATTCACCCCTCCACTTT
CASSLAGEVYSPLHF
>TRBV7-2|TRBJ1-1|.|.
TGTGCCAGCAGCTCACAGCTGGTCGAAGCTTTCTTT
CASSSQLVEAFF
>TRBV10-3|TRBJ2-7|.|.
TGTGCCATCAGTGGGAGCGGAGGTTCCTACGAGCAGTACTTC
CAISGSGGSYEQYF
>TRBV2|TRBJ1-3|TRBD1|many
TGTGCCAGCAGTGGCAGGGGGCCCAGCTCTGGAAACACCATATATTTT
CASSGRGPSSGNTIYF
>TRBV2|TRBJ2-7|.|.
TGTGCCAGTCAAGGGGGGGTATTTACCTACGAGCAGTACTTC
CASQGGVFTYEQYF